The present T cell receptor beta chain was sequenced within a study of spatial heterogeneity in lung cancer. Study-level background: In the raw reads, each unique TCR and UMI combination was present more than ten times on average.

From the 5' RACE reads, TCRdb called clonotypes with MiXCR, one entry per CDR3 protein. The sample includes approximately 110,000 distinct CDR3 sequences, less than 14% of them seen just once. Time point here: blood at routine non-recurrence follow-up after resection. Ten or more counts support this clonotype. The receptor's source is a female donor with early-stage non-small cell lung cancer. Sample: PBMCs, taken at follow-up.

In DNA form, the CDR3 reads TGTGCCAGCAGTGGGACTACCTACAATGAGCAGTTCTTC. It yields the protein CASSGTTYNEQFF. V is TRBV6-1 and J is TRBJ2-1; D is possibly TRBD2 (6 bases). Germline lookup yields CDR1 MNHNS and CDR2 SASEGT. V shed 4 bases and J shed 2 bases, with 6 bases lying between them. The CDR3 has 13 residues.